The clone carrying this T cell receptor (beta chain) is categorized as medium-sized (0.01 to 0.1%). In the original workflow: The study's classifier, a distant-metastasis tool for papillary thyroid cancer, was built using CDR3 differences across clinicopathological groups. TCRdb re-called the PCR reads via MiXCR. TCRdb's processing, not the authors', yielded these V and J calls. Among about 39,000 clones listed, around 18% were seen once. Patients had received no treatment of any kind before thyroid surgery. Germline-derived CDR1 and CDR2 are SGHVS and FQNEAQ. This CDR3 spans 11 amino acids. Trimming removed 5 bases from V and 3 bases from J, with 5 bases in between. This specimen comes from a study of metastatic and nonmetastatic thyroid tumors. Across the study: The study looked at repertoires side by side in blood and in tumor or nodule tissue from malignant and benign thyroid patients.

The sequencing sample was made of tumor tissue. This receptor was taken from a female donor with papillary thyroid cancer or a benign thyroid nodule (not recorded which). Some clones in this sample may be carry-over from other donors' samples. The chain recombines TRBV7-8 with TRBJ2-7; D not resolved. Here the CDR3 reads CASSGYYEQYF. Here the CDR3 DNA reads TGTGCCAGCAGCGGGTACTACGAGCAGTACTTC.